The 27 T cell receptor beta chains below were found in one sample sequenced in a study of cytotoxic CD8 clonotypes in ibrutinib-treated CLL. Method: immunoSEQ multiplex PCR; TCRdb's copy keeps in-frame clones and lacks some. The sample yields around 300,000 clones, more than 65% seen once. The sample in question was PBMCs, obtained before ibrutinib treatment. All receptors come from a human donor with chronic lymphocytic leukemia.

This sequence joins TRBV11-2 and TRBJ2-1, with a weak D call TRBD1 (8 bases). From germline, CDR1 is SGHAT and CDR2 FQNNGV. V was cut by 4 bases and J by 9 bases, with 16 bases left in between. The CDR3 has 14 residues. CDR3 in DNA: TGTGCCAGCAGCTCCTGGACAGGGAGGGCTGAGCAGTTCTTC. Translation: CASSSWTGRAEQFF.

The rearrangement links TRBV30 to TRBJ2-1; 8 bases fit TRBD2. There are 16 residues in the CDR3. Germline V lookup: CDR1 GTSNPN, CDR2 SVGIG (reference sequence). V gave up 0 bases and J gave up 5 bases; unmatched junction bases: 9. CDR3 DNA sequence: TGTGCCTGGAGTGTATCGTTGGGACTAGTAGACAATGAGCAGTTCTTC. It is translated as CAWSVSLGLVDNEQFF.

The gene calls are TRBV7-6 and TRBJ2-7; 7 bases are a match to TRBD1. Germline CDR1 is SGHVS and CDR2 is FNYEAQ. The CDR3 runs to 14 residues. The V and J ends lost 5 bases and 2 bases, in that order; junction bases with no gene match: 6. DNA of the CDR3: TGTGCCAGCAGCCCAGGGACAGTCCCCTACGAGCAGTACTTC. Its protein product is CASSPGTVPYEQYF.

The chain is built from TRBV7-8 and TRBJ2-7, with TRBD2 identical over 13 bases. This CDR3 comprises 15 residues. V lost 1 base to trimming and J lost 6 bases; unmatched junction nucleotides: 3. Germline lookup yields CDR1 SGHVS and CDR2 FQNEAQ. CDR3 loop: CASSLGTSGSGEQYF. Here the CDR3 DNA reads TGTGCCAGCAGCTTAGGGACTAGCGGGAGTGGCGAGCAGTACTTC. The whole variable domain, remainder taken from reference TRBV7-8 and TRBJ2-7, is GAGVSQSPRYKVAKRGQDVALRCDPISGHVSLFWYQQALGQGPEFLTYFQNEAQLDKSGLPSDRFFAERPEGSVSTLKIQRTQQEDSAVYLCASSLGTSGSGEQYFGPGTRLTVT.

The chain combines TRBV14 with TRBJ2-3; D call uncertain. This CDR3 is 12 amino acids long. Germline CDR1 is SGHDN and CDR2 is FVKESK. The V end lost 6 bases, the J end lost 1 base, and 5 bases lay between the germline ends. CDR3 DNA: TGTGCCAGCAGTCTCCGCACAGATACGCAGTATTTT. The encoded protein is CASSLRTDTQYF.

For this clone: The same CDR3 also results from other DNA sequences found in this sample. The rearrangement links TRBV7-6 to TRBJ1-5; D is unresolved. V gave up 1 base and J gave up 0 bases, with 1 base separating them. This CDR3 is built from 13 residues. Germline V lookup: CDR1 SGHVS, CDR2 FNYEAQ. CDR3 residues: CASSLDSNQPQHF. The CDR3 region has the DNA TGTGCCAGCAGCTTAGATAGCAATCAGCCCCAGCATTTT. The full variable domain, completed using reference TRBV7-6 and TRBJ1-5, is GAGVSQSPRYKVTKRGQDVALRCDPISGHVSLYWYRQALGQGPEFLTYFNYEAQQDKSGLPNDRFSAERPEGSISTLTIQRTEQRDSAMYRCASSLDSNQPQHFGDGTRLSIL.

The V gene is TRBV15, the J gene TRBJ2-1; TRBD2 aligns across 10 bases. Trimming took 6 bases from V and 8 from J; bases not matched to a gene: 10. In germline, CDR1 is LNHNV, CDR2 YYDKDF (reference sequence). CDR3 size: 15 residues. CDR3 DNA: TGTGCCACCAGACCCCAGGGACTAGCGTTTGATGAGCAGTTCTTC. Its translation: CATRPQGLAFDEQFF.

The V and J genes are TRBV15 and TRBJ1-2; D is perhaps TRBD1 (6 bases). Trimming stripped 0 bases from V and 8 bases from J, with 10 bases between. From germline, CDR1 is LNHNV and CDR2 YYDKDF (reference sequence). The CDR3 length is 13 residues. This CDR3 reads CATSRDRGRGYTF. The CDR3, as DNA: TGTGCCACCAGCAGAGATCGGGGGCGAGGCTACACCTTC.

The rearrangement uses TRBV6-4 and TRBJ2-7; D unclear. This CDR3 spans 14 amino acids. V was shortened by 8 bases and J by 3 bases, with 17 bases between the two germline ends. From germline, CDR1 is MRHNA and CDR2 SNTAGT. CDR3 residues: CASGSLVIVYEQYF. The CDR3 nucleotides read TGTGCCAGCGGATCCCTGGTTATAGTCTACGAGCAGTACTTC.

V is TRBV5-4 and J is TRBJ1-1; D is undetermined. Germline V CDR1 and CDR2: SGHNT, YYREEE (reference sequence). The CDR3 loop spans 15 amino acids. V gave up 4 bases and J gave up 1 base, with 14 bases separating them. The CDR3 region has the DNA TGTGCCAGCAGCCGGGAGGAGCTGGGGAACACTGAAGCTTTCTTT. Its translation is CASSREELGNTEAFF.

CDR3 nucleotide sequence: TGCAGCGTTGTATCACGGGGTAGGGACACTGAAGCTTTCTTT. Translating gives CSVVSRGRDTEAFF. This chain links TRBV29-1 with TRBJ1-1; D gene unclear. CDR3 length equals 14 residues. The V and J ends lost 4 bases and 3 bases respectively, with 15 bases between them. The germline V gene encodes CDR1 SQVTM and CDR2 ANQGSEA.

The V gene is TRBV4-1, the J gene TRBJ1-1, with D possibly matching TRBD1 (6 bases). Germline values: CDR1 MGHRA, CDR2 YSYEKL. CDR3 length: 17 amino acids. Trimming removed 4 bases from V and 1 base from J, with 19 bases in between. CDR3 DNA: TGCGCCAGCAGCCCCATCTACGCAGGGGCCTCGAACACTGAAGCTTTCTTT. Encoded protein: CASSPIYAGASNTEAFF.

This clone was observed a few times. V is TRBV19 and J is TRBJ1-5, with D possibly TRBD1 on 6 matching bases. V was cut by 4 bases and J by 5 bases, with 18 bases left in between. The germline gives CDR1 LNHDA, CDR2 SQIVND (reference sequence). The CDR3 is made up of 16 amino acids. CDR3 nucleotides: TGTGCCAGTAGTACCACCTACAGGGTCCGGCATCAGCCCCAGCATTTT. Amino acids: CASSTTYRVRHQPQHF.

V is TRBV19 and J is TRBJ1-5, with a possible D match to TRBD1 (6 bases). Trimming removed 5 bases at V and 6 bases at J, with 11 bases between. This CDR3 region has 13 residues. Germline-derived CDR1 and CDR2 are LNHDA and SQIVND (reference sequence). This CDR3 reads CASSLRGPQPQHF. The CDR3 DNA follows: TGTGCCAGTAGTTTGCGGGGGCCTCAGCCCCAGCATTTT.

V and J are TRBV6-1 and TRBJ2-7; D gene uncertain. Germline CDR1 and CDR2: MNHNS and SASEGT. This CDR3 contains 14 residues. V was shortened by 7 bases and J by 0 bases, with 13 bases between the two germline ends. Here the CDR3 reads CASTSGRSSYEQYF. Written as DNA, the CDR3 is TGTGCCAGCACCTCCGGCCGTAGCTCCTACGAGCAGTACTTC.

The chain recombines TRBV9 with TRBJ2-3; D is unresolved. Trimming stripped 5 bases from V and 4 bases from J, with 8 bases between. The CDR3 loop spans 12 amino acids. CDR1 and CDR2 (germline): SGDLS, YYNGEE. The CDR3 is CASRSTPDTQYF. CDR3 coding DNA: TGTGCCAGCAGATCAACCCCAGATACGCAGTATTTT.

The chain recombines TRBV7-9 with TRBJ2-1, with 8 bases matching TRBD2. The germline V gene encodes CDR1 SEHNR and CDR2 FQNEAQ (reference sequence). The length of the CDR3 is 16 residues. With 5 bases clipped from V and 9 bases from J, the junction kept 15 bases outside the gene matches. The CDR3 bases are TGTGCCAGCAGCCCCAGAGGGACTAGATCTAATGTTGAGCAGTTCTTC. Its translation: CASSPRGTRSNVEQFF.

This rearrangement joins TRBV29-1 to TRBJ2-3; no firm D call. Trimming removed 4 bases from V and 6 bases from J, with 14 bases in between. The CDR3 contains 13 residues. Germline assignment: CDR1 SQVTM and CDR2 ANQGSEA. CDR3 sequence reads: CSVGSRWLDTQYF. The CDR3 DNA is TGCAGCGTTGGTTCTAGGTGGTTGGATACGCAGTATTTT.

The gene calls are TRBV19 and TRBJ2-7; 8 nucleotides agree with TRBD1. The germline V gene has CDR1 LNHDA and CDR2 SQIVND (reference sequence). This CDR3 comprises 14 residues. V trimming: 7 bases; J trimming: 0 bases; junction bases outside the gene matches: 5. CDR3 bases: TGTGCCAGTACCCCGGGACAGGACTCCTACGAGCAGTACTTC. It codes for CASTPGQDSYEQYF.

V and J are TRBV11-2 and TRBJ2-5; perhaps TRBD1 as D (6 bases). Trimming left V 5 bases short and J 4 bases short, with 11 bases between. The CDR3 runs 13 residues. The V gene's germline CDR1 is SGHAT and CDR2 FQNNGV. The CDR3 coding sequence is TGTGCCAGCAGCCACACAGGGTTAGAGACCCAGTACTTC. Its protein is CASSHTGLETQYF.

V usage is TRBV6-5 and J usage is TRBJ1-2; perhaps TRBD1 as D (5 bases). The V gene's germline CDR1 is MNHEY and CDR2 SVGAGI. The CDR3 runs to 16 residues. Between the trimmed V and J ends, which lost 4 bases and 4 bases, there was a span of 19 bases. CDR3 bases: TGTGCCAGCAGTTTTGATCCGGGACGCCTGCTCTATGGCTACACCTTC. This encodes CASSFDPGRLLYGYTF.

V gene TRBV4-2 combines with J gene TRBJ2-5; maybe TRBD2 (6 bases). This CDR3 has 17 amino acids. V was pared by 0 bases and J by 0 bases, with 14 bases between. CDR1 is LGHNA, CDR2 YNFKEQ, per germline. CDR3 DNA: TGTGCCAGCAGCCAAGAAAGGCGGGGATATTACCAAGAGACCCAGTACTTC. Its protein is CASSQERRGYYQETQYF.

This clone was seen a single time. V usage is TRBV28 and J usage is TRBJ2-7; D is perhaps TRBD1 (6 bases). This CDR3 contains 15 residues. CDR1 and CDR2 from the germline V gene are MDHEN and SYDVKM. Trimming left V 3 bases short and J 4 bases short, with 16 bases between. The CDR3 coding sequence is TGTGCCAGCAGTTTTGGACAGAAGTCCAATTACGAGCAGTACTTC. Encoded protein: CASSFGQKSNYEQYF.

The gene calls are TRBV2 and TRBJ2-7; 9 bases agree with TRBD2. Looked up from germline, CDR1 is SNHLY and CDR2 is FYNNEI. The J segment lost 4 bases and the V segment lost 0 bases, leaving 1 base of the junction unmatched. The CDR3 consists of 14 residues. Here the CDR3 reads CASSEALAGYEQYF. CDR3 DNA sequence: TGTGCCAGCAGTGAAGCCCTAGCGGGGTACGAGCAGTACTTC.

The chain is built from TRBV5-6 and TRBJ1-2; D is perhaps TRBD1 (6 bases). V was cut by 6 bases and J by 8 bases, with 17 bases left in between. This CDR3 has 13 residues. Germline V lookup: CDR1 SGHDT, CDR2 YYEEEE. Here the CDR3 reads CASNRPEGEGYTF. The DNA for the CDR3 is TGTGCCAGCAACCGGCCCGAGGGGGAGGGCTACACCTTC.

The rearrangement joins TRBV20-1 to TRBJ2-7, with D uncertain. The CDR3 has 11 amino acids. Trimming removed 3 bases from V and 4 bases from J, with 7 bases in between. Germline V gives CDR1 DFQATT, CDR2 SNEGSKA (reference sequence). CDR3 nucleotide sequence: TGCAGTGCTAGCGACTTATACGAGCAGTACTTC. This codes for CSASDLYEQYF.

The V and J genes are TRBV6-6 and TRBJ1-4; 7 bases map to TRBD1. CDR1 is MNHNY and CDR2 is SVGAGI in the germline V gene (reference sequence). Trimming took 8 bases from V and 3 from J; bases not matched to a gene: 3. The CDR3 spans 13 residues. This chain's CDR3 is CASGTGANEKLFF. CDR3 nucleotides: TGTGCCAGCGGAACAGGGGCTAATGAAAAACTGTTTTTT.